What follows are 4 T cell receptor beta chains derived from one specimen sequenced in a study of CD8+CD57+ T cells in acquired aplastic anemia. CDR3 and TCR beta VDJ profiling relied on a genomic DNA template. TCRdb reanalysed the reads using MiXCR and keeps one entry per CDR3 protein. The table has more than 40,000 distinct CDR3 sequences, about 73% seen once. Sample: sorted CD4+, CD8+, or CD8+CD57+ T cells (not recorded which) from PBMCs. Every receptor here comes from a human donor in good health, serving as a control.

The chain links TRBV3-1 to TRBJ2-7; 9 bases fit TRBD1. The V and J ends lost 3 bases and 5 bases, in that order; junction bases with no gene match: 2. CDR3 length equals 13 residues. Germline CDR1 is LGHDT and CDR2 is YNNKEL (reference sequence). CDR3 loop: CASSQGDRDEQYF. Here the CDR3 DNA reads TGTGCCAGCAGCCAGGGGGACAGGGACGAGCAGTACTTC.

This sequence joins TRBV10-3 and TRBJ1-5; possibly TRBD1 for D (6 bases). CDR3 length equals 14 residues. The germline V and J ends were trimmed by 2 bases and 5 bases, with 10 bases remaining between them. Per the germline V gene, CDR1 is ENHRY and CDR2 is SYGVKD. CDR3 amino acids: CAISEGGGDQPQHF. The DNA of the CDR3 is TGTGCCATCAGTGAGGGCGGGGGCGATCAGCCCCAGCATTTT.

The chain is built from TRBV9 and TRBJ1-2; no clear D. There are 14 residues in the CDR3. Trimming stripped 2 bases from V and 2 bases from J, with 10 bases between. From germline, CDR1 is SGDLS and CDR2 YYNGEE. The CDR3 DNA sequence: TGTGCCAGCAGCGTGGACCTGTGGAACTATGGCTACACCTTC. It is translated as CASSVDLWNYGYTF.

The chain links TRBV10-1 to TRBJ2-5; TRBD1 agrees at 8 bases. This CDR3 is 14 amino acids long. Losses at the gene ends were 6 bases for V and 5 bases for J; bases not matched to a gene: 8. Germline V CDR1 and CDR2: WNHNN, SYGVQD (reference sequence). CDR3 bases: TGCGCCAGCAGCAAGACAGGGGTCTCGGAGACCCAGTACTTC. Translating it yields CASSKTGVSETQYF.